These 7 T cell receptor beta chains were sequenced from one sample in a study of regulatory T cells in long-lasting Graves disease. Time point here: persistent/refractory GD, antithyroid drugs over 5 years with positive TRAb. The TCR library was made from RNA extracted from PBMCs. Assembly of TCR beta libraries relied on iRepertoire HTBI primers together with Arm-PCR of CDR3 regions. TCRdb re-called the multiplex PCR reads with MiXCR, one entry per CDR3 protein. The repertoire holds nearly 350,000 distinct CDR3 sequences, roughly a fifth seen once, with 25% to 30% in the top ten. This specimen was peripheral blood mononuclear cells (PBMCs), taken when the disease was refractory, from a patient treated with antithyroid drugs. These receptor sequences come from a female donor with Graves disease.

This clonotype has a handful of counts. V is TRBV2 and J is TRBJ1-6, with TRBD1 as a possible D gene (6 bases). CDR1 and CDR2 (germline): SNHLY, FYNNEI. This CDR3 region has 13 residues. With 10 bases removed from V and 14 bases from J, the gap between germline ends came to 21 bases. The CDR3 sequence: CATLQGGGMALHF. The CDR3 DNA is TGTGCCACCCTTCAGGGAGGGGGGATGGCCCTCCACTTT.

The J gene is TRBJ1-5, the V gene TRBV6-2 or TRBV6-3; D not resolved. CDR1 MNHEY and CDR2 SVGEGT come from the germline V gene. There are 18 residues in the CDR3. V dropped 0 bases and J dropped 0 bases, with 15 bases sitting between them. In DNA form, the CDR3 reads TGTGCCAGCAGTTACTCGATCCAGGTTGGAGGTAGCAATCAGCCCCAGCATTTT. Protein: CASSYSIQVGGSNQPQHF.

V gene TRBV20-1 combines with J gene TRBJ2-5; 12 positions match TRBD2. Germline-derived CDR1 and CDR2 are DFQATT and SNEGSKA (reference sequence). The ends lost 2 bases at V and 0 bases at J; junction bases unmatched: 4. The CDR3 runs to 16 residues. CDR3 nucleotide sequence: TGCAGTGCTAGAACACTAGCGGGAGGATACCAAGAGACCCAGTACTTC. Its translation: CSARTLAGGYQETQYF.

In its sample, this clonotype was seen many times. The J gene is TRBJ1-2, the V gene TRBV12-3 or TRBV12-4; D is possibly TRBD1 (5 bases). The CDR3 loop spans 13 amino acids. V lost 7 bases and J 3 bases, leaving 12 bases between the germline ends. CDR3 coding DNA: TGTGCCAGCACCCTGGGCAGGGACTATGGCTACACCTTC. It codes for CASTLGRDYGYTF.

This clonotype was picked up a small number of times. The chain links TRBV12-3 or TRBV12-4 to TRBJ2-1; D unresolved. V was pared by 2 bases and J by 8 bases, with 16 bases between. This CDR3 has 15 amino acids. Here the CDR3 reads CASSLRTGFQDEQFF. CDR3 nucleotides: TGTGCCAGCAGTTTACGTACGGGTTTCCAGGATGAGCAGTTCTTC.

This clonotype was detected many times. The chain couples TRBV27 to TRBJ2-7; the match to TRBD2 covers 15 bases. The CDR3 loop spans 19 amino acids. The trim removed 0 bases at V and 1 base at J, leaving 7 bases unmatched. Germline CDR1 reads MNHEY; CDR2 reads SMNVEV (reference sequence). CDR3 sequence: CASSLSGQGTSGRSYEQYF. DNA for the CDR3: TGTGCCAGCAGTTTATCGGGACAAGGGACTAGCGGGAGGTCCTACGAGCAGTACTTC.

This clonotype was observed at least ten times. The gene calls are TRBV20-1 and TRBJ1-5; D may be TRBD1 (6 bases). V lost 5 bases and J 10 bases, leaving 15 bases between the germline ends. Per germline, CDR1 DFQATT and CDR2 SNEGSKA (reference sequence). The CDR3 consists of 12 residues. CDR3 in amino acids: CSAEGDFPPQHF. The CDR3 DNA sequence: TGCAGTGCTGAGGGGGACTTCCCACCCCAGCATTTT.